This T cell receptor (beta chain) appears in the sequencing data of a study of blood T cell repertoires in COVID-19. Study-level information: T cells, B-cell-depleted T cells, or PBMCs provided the cDNA or gDNA that served as material.

The method was immunoSEQ multiplex PCR; TCRdb's version includes in-frame clones alone and lacks a portion of them. The data show hundreds of thousands of clones, with roughly 80% seen just once and roughly 20% held by the top ten. Deletions cut 5 bases from V and 1 base from J, with 5 bases between. Germline CDR1 and CDR2: MNHEY and SVGEGT. The CDR3 is 13 amino acids. J is TRBJ2-2 and V is TRBV6-2 or TRBV6-3; D remains unclear. The sequence was obtained from a woman of 80 years or more with active or convalescent COVID-19. The sequenced material came from peripheral blood. In DNA form, the CDR3 reads TGTGCCAGCAGTAGAGGGAACACCGGGGAGCTGTTTTTT. This sequence encodes CASSRGNTGELFF.